The next 2 T cell receptor beta chains were all read from a single sample in a study of shared T cell receptors in the human thymus. The table came from immunoSEQ multiplex PCR; TCRdb's copy has only in-frame clones and leaves some out. The data contain about 540,000 clones, roughly 74% of them singletons. These data also formed part of another study, on human thymus T cells.

The sequenced sample was thymocytes. These receptors were obtained from a boy younger than two with a congenital heart defect.

The CDR3 DNA reads TGCGCCAGCAGCCAAGACGTGAAGGACGGGAGCCATGAGCAGTTCTTC. Its protein is CASSQDVKDGSHEQFF. V gene TRBV4-3 combines with J gene TRBJ2-1, with a weak D call TRBD2 (6 bases). The CDR3 has 16 amino acids. Germline values: CDR1 LGHNA, CDR2 YSLEER. Trimming took 0 bases from V and 8 from J, leaving 17 bases between them.

The V call is TRBV14, the J call TRBJ1-4; possible D gene TRBD1, 5 bases. V was clipped by 0 bases and J by 8 bases, with 10 bases between them. Per the germline V gene, CDR1 is SGHDN and CDR2 is FVKESK. CDR3 length: 14 residues. Written as DNA, the CDR3 is TGTGCCAGCAGCCAAGAAAGGGGAGGAGAAAAACTGTTTTTT. This codes for CASSQERGGEKLFF.